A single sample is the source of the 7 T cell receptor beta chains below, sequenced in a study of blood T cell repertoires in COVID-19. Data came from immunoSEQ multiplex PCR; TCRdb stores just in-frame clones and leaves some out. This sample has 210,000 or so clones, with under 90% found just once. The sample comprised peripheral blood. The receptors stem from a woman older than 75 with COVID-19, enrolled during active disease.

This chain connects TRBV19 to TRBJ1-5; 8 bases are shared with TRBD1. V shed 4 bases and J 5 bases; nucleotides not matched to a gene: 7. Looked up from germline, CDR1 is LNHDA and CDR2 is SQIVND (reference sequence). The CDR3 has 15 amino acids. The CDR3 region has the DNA TGTGCCAGTAGTAGTATCAACAGGGGGGATCAGCCCCAGCATTTT. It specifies CASSSINRGDQPQHF.

Written as DNA, the CDR3 is TGCGCCAGCAGCCAAGAGGGAGGTCGTTATCAGCCCCAGCATTTT. Its protein is CASSQEGGRYQPQHF. V and J are TRBV4-1 and TRBJ1-5; D is unclear. This CDR3 region has 15 residues. The germline CDR1 and CDR2 sequences are MGHRA and YSYEKL. V gave up 0 bases and J gave up 5 bases, with 11 bases separating them.

The CDR3: CASSGQSYGYTF. In DNA, the CDR3 is TGTGCCAGCAGTGGGCAGTCCTATGGCTACACCTTC. The chain recombines TRBV2 with TRBJ1-2; D gene uncertain. This CDR3 spans 12 amino acids. The V gene's germline CDR1 is SNHLY and CDR2 FYNNEI. With 4 bases removed from V and 4 bases from J, the gap between germline ends came to 7 bases.

DNA of the CDR3: TGTGCCAGCAGCTCACGACAGGGGGCCTATGGCTACACCTTC. Translated, it gives CASSSRQGAYGYTF. The genes are TRBV11-2 and TRBJ1-2, with TRBD1 matching over 10 bases. Germline V gene data show CDR1 as SGHAT and CDR2 as FQNNGV. The CDR3 has 14 amino acids. Trimming took 4 bases from V and 4 from J; bases not matched to a gene: 3.

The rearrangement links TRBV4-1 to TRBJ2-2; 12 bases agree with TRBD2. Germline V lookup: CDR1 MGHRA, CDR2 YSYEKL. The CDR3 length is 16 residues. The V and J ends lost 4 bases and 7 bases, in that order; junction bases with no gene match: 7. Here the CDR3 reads CASSPLAGGVGGELFF. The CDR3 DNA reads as TGCGCCAGCAGCCCGCTAGCGGGAGGGGTTGGCGGGGAGCTGTTTTTT.

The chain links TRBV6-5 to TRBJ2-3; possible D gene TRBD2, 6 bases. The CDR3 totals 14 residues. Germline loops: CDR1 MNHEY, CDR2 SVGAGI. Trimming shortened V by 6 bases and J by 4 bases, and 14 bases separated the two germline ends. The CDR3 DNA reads TGTGCCAGCAGAGAGCGGGCCCGGGCAGATACGCAGTATTTT. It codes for CASRERARADTQYF.

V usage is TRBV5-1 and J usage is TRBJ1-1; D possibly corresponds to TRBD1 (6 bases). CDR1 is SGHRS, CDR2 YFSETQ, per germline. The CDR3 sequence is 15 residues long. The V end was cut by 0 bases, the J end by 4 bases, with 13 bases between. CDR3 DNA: TGCGCCAGCAGCTTGGCAGGACAGTCCTTCACTGAAGCTTTCTTT. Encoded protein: CASSLAGQSFTEAFF.